This TCR beta chain emerged from a study of cytomegalovirus exposure and HLA in healthy donors. Only in-frame clones appear in the TCRdb table, and some are missing; sequencing was by immunoSEQ multiplex PCR. The sample has some 98,000 clones; around nine tenths are singletons. Germline V gene lookup returns CDR1 SGHRS and CDR2 YFSETQ. Germline trimming cut 0 bases from V and 5 bases from J; bases unmatched to any gene: 9. The CDR3 spans 16 residues. What was sequenced was PBMCs. The sequence derives from a woman between 25 and 40 years old in good health and CMV-seronegative. The J gene is TRBJ2-7, the V gene TRBV5-1; TRBD1 matches 9 bases. The CDR3 reads CASSLEGTGRIDEQYF. The CDR3 DNA sequence: TGCGCCAGCAGCTTGGAAGGGACAGGGAGGATCGACGAGCAGTACTTC.